The rows below give T cell receptor beta chains drawn from one sample of a study of cytomegalovirus exposure and HLA in healthy donors. Clones were read by immunoSEQ multiplex PCR, and TCRdb kept only the in-frame ones, dropping some. Of approximately 200,000 clones listed, 79% are singletons. The sample consisted of PBMCs. The source of these receptors is a woman aged 25 to 39 in good health and CMV-seropositive. Both conserved end residues are trimmed from each CDR3. Clone size, where shown, is once, few, many, or a class for clones that have expanded.

V gene,J gene,clone size,CDR3 protein
TRBV4-3,TRBJ1-4,.,ASSQGSTATNEKLF
TRBV7-2,TRBJ1-2,.,ASSHSGRQGAGYT
TRBV11-2,TRBJ2-1,.,ASSSTFHEQF
TRBV15,TRBJ1-2,.,ATSRESGFRGRNYGYT
TRBV5-1,TRBJ2-5,few,ASSLGLQETQY
TRBV19,TRBJ1-5,few,ASSIEAGNQPQH
TRBV5-4,TRBJ2-5,few,ASSLRQGEMETQY
TRBV11-2,TRBJ2-5,.,ASRSTVADQETQY
TRBV7-9,TRBJ2-7,.,ASSLNWDRGGYEQY
TRBV7-8,TRBJ1-2,.,ASSLGSGTEIYGYT
TRBV10-2,TRBJ2-1,.,ASSSPLAGSEQF
TRBV6-5,TRBJ1-5,.,ASSSTGGSYQPQH
TRBV5-1,TRBJ2-1,.,ASMAGGSYNEQF
TRBV4-3,TRBJ1-2,few,ASSQDLGEGYT
TRBV18,TRBJ1-1,.,ASSEGTEAF
TRBV6-6,TRBJ1-2,.,ASSYGQGVSYT
TRBV5-8,TRBJ2-3,.,ASSLARISDTQY
TRBV2,TRBJ1-2,.,ASSPQGEGGYT
TRBV27,TRBJ2-5,.,ASSQRAGGPALETQY
TRBV10-3,TRBJ2-7,.,AISNSGTAFYEQY
TRBV6-5,TRBJ1-1,.,ASSYGRATEAF
TRBV4-3,TRBJ2-5,once,ASSPTLGGQETQY
TRBV30,TRBJ2-7,.,AWEPSGRAREQY
TRBV10-1,TRBJ1-6,.,ASSESGRDESPLH
TRBV6-4,TRBJ2-2,few,ASSPRPGTGELF
TRBV10-3,TRBJ2-5,.,AISRLAGDETQY
TRBV11-2,TRBJ2-1,.,ASRGVAGGRAPDEQF
TRBV11-3,TRBJ1-3,.,ASSGDRGNTIY
TRBV6-1,TRBJ1-5,.,ASSPRRGSQPQH
TRBV5-4,TRBJ2-3,.,ASSLDGTSGSFTDTQY
TRBV5-1,TRBJ2-5,once,ASSLARGETQY
TRBV18,TRBJ1-2,once,ASSPRTDGYT
TRBV9,TRBJ1-2,few,ASSVAPGVGYGYT
TRBV14,TRBJ2-6,once,ASSPSWSGANVLT
TRBV27,TRBJ1-1,.,ASSVRARSTEAF
TRBV6-5,TRBJ1-2,.,ASRLGQGVYGYT
TRBV4-3,TRBJ1-1,.,ASSQDPGTANTEAF
TRBV18,TRBJ2-7,.,ASSPPGQGYYEQY